This T cell receptor beta chain came from a study of T cell responses to AZD1222 COVID-19 vaccine (dated by TCRdb to 2020 to 2022). With regard to the full study: Because spike-specific TCR depth and breadth did not differ between the two schedules, AZD1222 recipients who got a second dose at roughly 4 weeks were pooled with those who got a second dose at roughly 12 weeks. A total of 233 trial participants underwent TCR sequencing, of whom 207 received two doses of AZD1222 and about 26 received two doses of the MenACWY control vaccine. Trial participants were enrolled into age subgroups of 18-55, 56-69 and 70-plus years, which contained about 150, 27 and 61 TCR-sequenced participants, respectively. Overall results and qualifications from the work: Conclusions about previously exposed vaccinees are limited, since just five to seven AZD1222 recipients were seropositive for SARS-CoV-2 at baseline. The 56-69-year group was small, and its depth increase did not reach significance, likely because of low power. No day 14 peak-response samples were available, so repertoires were characterized only after the peak T cell response. CD4 TCRs associated with the vaccine covered the entire spike protein, and the dominant responses were in regions 160-218 and 743-854. Participants were mostly white British, with more females than males. The authors suggested clonal diversity may have been underestimated. Spike-specific TCR breadth and depth rose significantly after two AZD1222 doses compared with day 0 and with MenACWY recipients. Nearly half of unique spike-specific TCRs reportedly recognized epitopes outside regions mutated in the B.1.351 and B.1.1.7 variants.

The CDR3 regions of human TCRbeta chains were subjected to immunosequencing. Per the authors' processing: TCRs in the repertoires were compared against a reference library of SARS-CoV-2-specific TCRs that had been generated with the MIRA antigen-specificity platform. Breadth was defined as the fraction of unique TCRs that were SARS-CoV-2-associated. Depth was defined as the fraction of total T cells that were SARS-CoV-2-associated. Using the MIRA data, each spike-specific TCR was mapped to the spike region that the TCR reacts to and placed in a CD4 or CD8 class. Log10-transformed breadth and depth values were compared by one-way ANOVA with Sidak's multiple comparisons tests. TCRdb took this table from immuneACCESS and kept in-frame rearrangements with V and J called. Such tables lack part of the clones; where checked against another copy, unresolved V genes explain under half of the gap, and the rest is unexplained. That table furnishes V, J and clone size, whereas the DNA furnished D and trimming. This sample lists around 90,000 clones; about 88% were detected once. The ten largest make up about an eighth of the sample.

The sample's time point label, in plain terms: baseline before first vaccination. Samples from vaccinated people were obtained from the UK trials COV001 and COV002, which included a single-blind randomized controlled phase 2/3 trial of AZD1222 (ChAdOx1 nCoV-19) in healthy adults. For TCRbeta chain sequencing, PBMC samples from trial participants were taken at day 0 and at day 28 after the second dose. Worth noting for this clone: Its antigen remains undetermined. Base qualities were left out, and no much larger clone turns up one base away.

V is cut by 7 bases and J by 5 bases, and the space between the germline ends is 20 bases. The CDR3 covers 15 residues, taking in both the cysteine and the phenylalanine. The kept DNA is CDR3 alone, 45 bases in frame from the first base. The germline V gene encodes CDR1 SGHAT and CDR2 FQNNGV. The chain links TRBV11-2 with TRBJ1-1, with a weak D call of TRBD1 (6 bases match). Sequenced here: peripheral blood, sampled on day 0 of AZD1222 vaccination. The origin of this receptor is an adult in good health. The CDR3 reads as follows: CASTRGDTGSTEAFF. The DNA is TGTGCCAGCACCCGGGGGGACACCGGGTCGACTGAAGCTTTCTTT.